This is a list of T cell receptor beta chains from one sample in a study of blood T cell repertoires in COVID-19. The table came from immunoSEQ multiplex PCR; TCRdb's copy has only in-frame clones and leaves some out. The data contain approximately 110,000 clones, roughly 80% of them singletons. The source material was peripheral blood. The receptors were sampled from a man older than 75 with COVID-19, enrolled during active disease. Each CDR3 is given with its conserved first and last residue. D genes are given only for firm matches. Where a row states a size, it is once, few, many or the class of an expanded clone; other rows omit it.

CDR3 protein	CDR3 DNA	J gene	clone size	D gene	CDR3 length	V gene
CASSGTEAFF	TGTGCCAGCAGCGGCACTGAAGCTTTCTTT	TRBJ1-1	NA	NA	10	TRBV12-3/TRBV12-4
CASSENRFGYTF	TGTGCCAGCAGTGAAAACAGATTCGGCTACACCTTC	TRBJ1-2	NA	NA	12	TRBV6-1
CASRTGYTGELFF	TGTGCCAGCAGGACAGGTTACACCGGGGAGCTGTTTTTT	TRBJ2-2	NA	NA	13	TRBV7-6
CASSVAPGVEGIGYGYTF	TGTGCCAGCAGCGTAGCTCCGGGGGTTGAGGGGATAGGGTATGGCTACACCTTC	TRBJ1-2	NA	NA	18	TRBV9
CASSLAPQGAKNIQYF	TGTGCCAGCAGCTTGGCGCCCCAGGGCGCCAAAAACATTCAGTACTTC	TRBJ2-4	NA	NA	16	TRBV5-6
CASSFRGAGNTEAFF	TGTGCCAGCAGTTTTCGGGGGGCGGGGAACACTGAAGCTTTCTTT	TRBJ1-1	NA	NA	15	TRBV28
CASSFDGYNEQFF	TGTGCCAGCAGTTTTGACGGGTACAATGAGCAGTTCTTC	TRBJ2-1	NA	NA	13	TRBV6-2/TRBV6-3
CASSLSLAGGFLGGDEQFF	TGCGCCAGCAGCTTGTCCCTAGCGGGAGGTTTTTTAGGTGGGGATGAGCAGTTCTTC	TRBJ2-1	NA	TRBD2	19	TRBV5-1
CASSTYRQGGDYGYTF	TGTGCCAGCAGTACCTACCGACAGGGGGGGGACTATGGCTACACCTTC	TRBJ1-2	NA	TRBD1	16	TRBV6-7
CASLPSSYNSPLHF	TGTGCCAGTCTCCCGAGCTCCTATAATTCACCCCTCCACTTT	TRBJ1-6	NA	NA	14	TRBV19
CASSPLAGAANTGELFF	TGCGCCAGCAGTCCACTAGCGGGAGCCGCGAACACCGGGGAGCTGTTTTTT	TRBJ2-2	NA	TRBD2	17	TRBV23-1
CATSRRLAPTDTQYF	TGTGCCACCAGCAGAAGACTAGCCCCAACAGATACGCAGTATTTT	TRBJ2-3	once	TRBD2	15	TRBV15
CASSLVRTVINTEAFF	TGTGCCAGCAGCTTGGTCAGGACAGTTATAAACACTGAAGCTTTCTTT	TRBJ1-1	many	NA	16	TRBV5-6
CAWSVLATGQPQHF	TGTGCCTGGAGTGTACTAGCGACGGGTCAGCCCCAGCATTTT	TRBJ1-5	NA	NA	14	TRBV30
CASSSLAGGPGETQYF	TGCGCCAGCAGCTCTTTAGCGGGAGGGCCCGGAGAGACCCAGTACTTC	TRBJ2-5	NA	TRBD2	16	TRBV5-1
CASSKGLYGDTQYF	TGTGCCAGCAGCAAAGGACTATATGGAGATACGCAGTATTTT	TRBJ2-3	once	NA	14	TRBV6-5
CSAFHGGEQFF	TGCAGTGCTTTTCATGGCGGTGAGCAGTTCTTC	TRBJ2-1	NA	NA	11	TRBV20-1
CAISGGLAGTNEQFF	TGTGCCATCAGTGGAGGACTAGCGGGGACCAATGAGCAGTTCTTC	TRBJ2-1	NA	TRBD2	15	TRBV10-3
CATSRTSGSMAGELFF	TGTGCCACCAGCAGGACTAGCGGGAGTATGGCCGGGGAGCTGTTTTTT	TRBJ2-2	NA	TRBD2	16	TRBV15
CASSITRVTEAFF	TGTGCCAGTAGTATAACGAGGGTCACCGAAGCTTTCTTT	TRBJ1-1	NA	NA	13	TRBV19
CASSPGFGDTGELFF	TGTGCCAGCTCACCAGGTTTCGGGGATACCGGGGAGCTGTTTTTT	TRBJ2-2	NA	NA	15	TRBV18
CASSLARGAYEQYF	TGCGCCAGCAGCTTGGCCAGGGGGGCGTACGAGCAGTACTTC	TRBJ2-7	once	NA	14	TRBV5-1